The 25 T cell receptor beta chains in this list originate from one sample, sequenced in a study of T cells after yellow fever vaccination. TCRdb called the 5' RACE reads again in MiXCR, with one record for every CDR3 protein. The table includes 350,000 to 450,000 distinct CDR3 sequences, about 19% detected once. Here the sequenced sample was PBMCs, taken before the yellow fever booster vaccination. All receptors come from a man aged 18 to 30 who received the YFV17D yellow fever vaccine.

The chain is built from TRBV5-1 and TRBJ1-4; D ambiguous. The V and J ends lost 0 bases and 7 bases respectively, with 10 bases between them. CDR1 SGHRS and CDR2 YFSETQ come from the germline V gene. This CDR3 has 14 residues. The CDR3: CASSLGTVGEKLFF. The DNA of the CDR3 is TGCGCCAGCAGCTTGGGGACGGTTGGTGAAAAACTGTTTTTT.

The chain is built from TRBV28 and TRBJ2-7, with TRBD1 identical over 10 bases. This CDR3 is 14 amino acids long. Germline-derived CDR1 and CDR2 are MDHEN and SYDVKM. The ends lost 6 bases at V and 0 bases at J; junction bases unmatched: 2. Written as DNA, the CDR3 is TGTGCCAGCAGAGGGACAGGGGTCTCCTACGAGCAGTACGTC. This codes for CASRGTGVSYEQYV.

The sample holds a few counts of this clonotype. This chain links TRBV20-1 with TRBJ2-7, with D perhaps matching TRBD1 (6 bases). The CDR3 has 16 amino acids. The V gene's germline CDR1 is DFQATT and CDR2 SNEGSKA (reference sequence). Trimming took 0 bases from V and 0 from J, leaving 15 bases between them. The DNA of the CDR3 is TGCAGTGCTAGAGACAGAGAGGACAGCACCTCCTACGAGCAGTACTTC. It is translated as CSARDREDSTSYEQYF.

This clonotype has just a few counts. DNA for the CDR3: TGTGCCAGCAGCTTTGAGTCGTATTGGAGCTCCTACGAGCAGTACTTC. Its protein is CASSFESYWSSYEQYF. The V and J genes are TRBV11-2 and TRBJ2-7; D remains unclear. The CDR3 length is 16 residues. Germline V lookup: CDR1 SGHAT, CDR2 FQNNGV. The germline V and J ends were trimmed by 3 bases and 0 bases, with 15 bases remaining between them.

This clonotype was observed at least ten times. The chain links TRBV5-1 to TRBJ2-2; D unresolved. Trimming stripped 3 bases from V and 2 bases from J, with 11 bases between. Germline lookup yields CDR1 SGHRS and CDR2 YFSETQ. The CDR3 consists of 15 residues. CDR3 DNA sequence: TGCGCCAGCAGCTCACTACGGATTAACACCGGGGAGCTGTTTTTT. Translation gives CASSSLRINTGELFF. Complete variable domain (other parts from reference TRBV5-1 and TRBJ2-2): KAGVTQTPRYLIKTRGQQVTLSCSPISGHRSVSWYQQTPGQGLQFLFEYFSETQRNKGNFPGRFSGRQFSNSRSEMNVSTLELGDSALYLCASSSLRINTGELFFGEGSRLTVL.

This sequence joins TRBV20-1 and TRBJ2-1; D is perhaps TRBD2 (6 bases). V dropped 3 bases and J dropped 7 bases, with 22 bases sitting between them. The CDR3 totals 16 residues. Germline assignment: CDR1 DFQATT and CDR2 SNEGSKA (reference sequence). DNA of the CDR3: TGCAGTGCTAGTGCCCCTACCCTTGGGCGGGAAAATGAGCAGTTCTTC. Translated: CSASAPTLGRENEQFF.

This clonotype was seen ten or more times. The chain links TRBV27 to TRBJ2-3; TRBD1 matches at 8 bases. J gave up 1 base and V 3 bases, and 12 bases lay outside the gene matches. CDR1 is MNHEY and CDR2 is SMNVEV in the germline V gene (reference sequence). The CDR3 covers 18 residues. The CDR3 loop is CASSFGQGWAGGTDTQYF. Here the CDR3 DNA reads TGTGCCAGCAGTTTCGGACAGGGTTGGGCGGGCGGCACAGATACGCAGTATTTT.

This clonotype has more than one count but fewer than ten. The rearrangement joins TRBV6-6 to TRBJ1-2; D is ambiguous. V lost 7 bases and J lost 6, with 12 bases in between. The length of the CDR3 is 12 residues. CDR1 and CDR2 (germline): MNHNY, SVGAGI (reference sequence). The CDR3 nucleotides are TGTGCCAGCACGGTGAGGGAGGATGGCTACACCTTC. It specifies CASTVREDGYTF.

This clonotype was recorded at least ten times. The J gene is TRBJ1-4, the V gene TRBV2, with no clear D. V lost 3 bases and J lost 8, with 10 bases in between. CDR1 is SNHLY, CDR2 FYNNEI, per germline. This CDR3 contains 13 residues. CDR3 protein: CASSEGSSEKLFF. For the CDR3, the DNA is TGTGCCAGCAGTGAGGGCTCTAGCGAAAAACTGTTTTTT.

This clonotype has a handful of counts. This rearrangement joins TRBV6-5 to TRBJ2-5; D is unresolved. V dropped 5 bases and J dropped 5 bases, with 15 bases sitting between them. The CDR3 length is 14 residues. Germline V gives CDR1 MNHEY, CDR2 SVGAGI. The CDR3 loop reads CASSLGLGWETQYF. The CDR3, as DNA: TGTGCCAGCAGTCTCGGGCTCGGCTGGGAGACCCAGTACTTC.

This sequence joins TRBV18 and TRBJ1-6, with 8 nucleotides matching TRBD1. CDR1 is KGHSH and CDR2 is LQKENI in the germline V gene. The V and J ends lost 4 bases and 7 bases, in that order; junction bases with no gene match: 12. The CDR3 extends over 17 amino acids. CDR3 in amino acids: CASSQVDWQGANSPLHF. The DNA of the CDR3 is TGTGCCAGCTCACAGGTGGACTGGCAGGGGGCAAATTCACCCCTCCACTTT.

This clonotype was picked up a small number of times. The chain has TRBV7-8 and TRBJ2-5; TRBD1 is a possible D gene (6 bases). Trimming removed 1 base at V and 5 bases at J, with 14 bases between. The germline CDR1 and CDR2 sequences are SGHVS and FQNEAQ. The CDR3 extends over 15 amino acids. CDR3 in DNA: TGTGCCAGCAGCTTAGGGTGGACAGAAGAGGAGACCCAGTACTTC. Its translation: CASSLGWTEEETQYF.

This chain links TRBV7-2 with TRBJ2-5; 13 nucleotides match TRBD2. Germline CDR1 is SGHTA and CDR2 is FQGNSA. The CDR3 is 16 residues long. J was trimmed by 4 bases and V by 5 bases; bases with no gene match: 7. The CDR3 DNA follows: TGTGCCAGCAGCACTAGCGGGGGGGAAAACGGAGAGACCCAGTACTTC. Residues: CASSTSGGENGETQYF.

CDR3 loop: CASGGAGFHNSPLHF. CDR3 DNA sequence: TGTGCCAGCGGCGGGGCGGGGTTTCATAATTCACCCCTCCACTTT. The rearrangement uses TRBV6-5 and TRBJ1-6; possible D gene TRBD1, 5 bases. The CDR3 loop spans 15 amino acids. The germline V and J ends were trimmed by 8 bases and 5 bases, with 16 bases remaining between them. Germline CDR1 reads MNHEY; CDR2 reads SVGAGI.

This clonotype was recorded many times. The chain employs TRBV4-1 and TRBJ1-6, with D unresolved. Trimming removed 3 bases from V and 6 bases from J, with 15 bases in between. CDR1 is MGHRA, CDR2 YSYEKL, per germline. The CDR3 is 16 amino acids. The CDR3 coding sequence is TGCGCCAGCAGCCACCGAGACACCGACCCTAATTCACCCCTCCACTTT. Protein sequence: CASSHRDTDPNSPLHF.

The V gene is TRBV5-5, the J gene TRBJ2-1, with TRBD2 matching over 11 bases. The germline CDR1 and CDR2 sequences are SGHKS and YYEKEE (reference sequence). This CDR3 region has 12 residues. The junction had 3 bases not matched to a gene; V was cut back by 1 base and J by 15 bases. The CDR3 spells CASSLLAGGPFF. CDR3 in DNA: TGTGCCAGCAGCTTGCTAGCGGGGGGCCCGTTCTTC.

This clonotype was seen at least ten times. Here the CDR3 DNA reads TGTGCCAGCAGCTTGGCGGGACAGGCCTATGGCTACACCTTC. As protein: CASSLAGQAYGYTF. The rearrangement joins TRBV5-6 to TRBJ1-2, with TRBD1 matching 8 bases. The junction had 2 bases not matched to a gene; V was cut back by 0 bases and J by 4 bases. Germline V CDR1 and CDR2: SGHDT, YYEEEE. The CDR3 is 14 residues long. Based on the CDR3 plus reference TRBV5-6 and TRBJ1-2, the full variable domain is DAGVTQSPTHLIKTRGQQVTLRCSPKSGHDTVSWYQQALGQGPQFIFQYYEEEERQRGNFPDRFSGHQFPNYSSELNVNALLLGDSALYLCASSLAGQAYGYTFGSGTRLTVV.

This clonotype was seen more than once but under ten times. The chain employs TRBV11-2 and TRBJ2-7; no firm D call. Trimming stripped 3 bases from V and 4 bases from J, with 10 bases between. Per the germline V gene, CDR1 is SGHAT and CDR2 is FQNNGV. This CDR3 is 13 amino acids long. CDR3 loop: CASSFEGRYEQYV. In nucleotides, the CDR3 is TGTGCCAGCAGCTTCGAAGGGCGTTACGAGCAGTACGTC.

A few counts support this clonotype. The J gene is TRBJ2-5, the V gene TRBV2; no clear D gene. The CDR3 is 13 residues long. V was pared by 5 bases and J by 5 bases, with 12 bases between. Germline assignment: CDR1 SNHLY and CDR2 FYNNEI. The CDR3 here is CASSPLLGETQYF. As DNA, the CDR3 is TGTGCCAGCAGTCCCCTCCTCGGGGAGACCCAGTACTTC.

V is TRBV6-6 and J is TRBJ2-5; D may be TRBD2 (5 bases). Germline CDR1 MNHNY, CDR2 SVGAGI (reference sequence). V lost 7 bases and J 5 bases, leaving 17 bases between the germline ends. The CDR3 loop spans 14 amino acids. The CDR3 reads CASTPSGWRETQYF. CDR3 DNA: TGTGCCAGCACCCCCTCCGGTTGGAGGGAGACCCAGTACTTC.

This clonotype was picked up many times. The J gene is TRBJ1-2, the V gene TRBV6-5; a weak D match, TRBD1 (6 bases). Germline-derived CDR1 and CDR2 are MNHEY and SVGAGI. This CDR3 has 15 residues. V lost 6 bases to trimming and J lost 4 bases, with 18 bases between them. The CDR3 reads CASRDGGGGGYGYTF. The DNA of the CDR3 is TGTGCCAGCAGGGATGGAGGGGGTGGAGGCTATGGCTACACCTTC.

The CDR3 bases are TGTGCCAGCAGCTTAGGCGGGACACTCTCCTACAATGAGCAGTTCTTC. This sequence encodes CASSLGGTLSYNEQFF. This sequence joins TRBV7-2 and TRBJ2-1, with D perhaps matching TRBD1 or TRBD2 (6 bases each). The length of the CDR3 is 16 residues. V lost 1 base to trimming and J lost 0 bases, with 10 bases between them. CDR1 is SGHTA, CDR2 FQGNSA, per germline.

In its sample, this clonotype was seen a few times. This chain uses TRBV7-2 with TRBJ1-6, with 10 bases aligning to TRBD1. V lost 5 bases and J lost 10; bases outside the gene matches: 8. The CDR3 spans 15 residues. Germline V lookup: CDR1 SGHTA, CDR2 FQGNSA. CDR3 protein: CASSAGDRGYSPLHF. As DNA, the CDR3 is TGTGCCAGCAGCGCCGGGGACAGGGGATACTCACCCCTCCACTTT.

The rearrangement joins TRBV20-1 to TRBJ2-7; 9 nucleotides align to TRBD1. This CDR3 contains 13 residues. The V segment lost 5 bases and the J segment 0 bases; nucleotides outside the gene matches: 2. Germline CDR1 DFQATT, CDR2 SNEGSKA (reference sequence). The CDR3 DNA sequence: TGCAGTGCTGGGACAGGGAGCTCCTACGAGCAGTACGTC. It yields the protein CSAGTGSSYEQYV.

The sample holds a few counts of this clonotype. The chain employs TRBV12-3 or TRBV12-4 and TRBJ1-6; no definite D call. The CDR3 has 15 residues. With 7 bases removed from V and 8 bases from J, the gap between germline ends came to 18 bases. CDR3 amino acids: CASISTEAYDSPLHF. CDR3 coding DNA: TGTGCCAGCATATCGACCGAAGCATATGATTCACCCCTCCACTTT.